This T cell receptor (beta chain) was sequenced during a study of T cells in Graves' hyperthyroidism and ophthalmopathy. For the study at large: At the time of initial diagnosis and before any treatment, peripheral blood was collected. Whole-study findings and limits: The model made its ophthalmopathy prediction, and onset followed a median 6.5 months later.

As for this clonotype: Its antigen is unidentified.

There were TCR beta CDR3 regions amplified from RNA transcripts. First-round RT-PCR targeting the TCR CDR3 was performed with the HTBI primer set. TCRdb reanalysed the multiplex PCR reads using MiXCR and keeps one entry per CDR3 protein. The sample consists of approximately 330,000 distinct CDR3 sequences, 21% of them appearing once. CDR3 length equals 12 residues. V lost 10 bases, J lost 8 bases, and 17 bases lay in between. CDR1 is MDHEN, CDR2 SYDVKM, per germline. The chain joins TRBV28 to TRBJ1-2; a weak D match, TRBD1 (5 bases). The sequence came from a woman between 50 and 59 years old with Graves' hyperthyroidism. The sample consisted of blood. CDR3 in amino acids: CATTWGLRGYTF. CDR3 sequence (DNA): TGTGCCACCACTTGGGGGTTAAGGGGCTACACCTTC.